This entry concerns a single TCR beta chain. Its antigen is as yet unknown. The entry originates in a study of cytomegalovirus exposure and HLA in healthy donors. Study-level information: When 398 donors were genotyped, roughly 78% of them were found to fall in the Caucasian-associated ancestry cluster.

Germline V CDR1 and CDR2: SGDLS, YYNGEE. Between the trimmed V and J ends, which lost 3 bases and 7 bases, there was a span of 11 bases. There are 13 residues in the CDR3. PCR used 60 Vbeta primers and 13 Jbeta primers. The repertoire was sequenced with immunoSEQ multiplex PCR; TCRdb's copy has only in-frame clones and lacks some. The table lists tens of thousands of clones, about 61% of them singletons. Study-level results: An ancestry cluster, one associated with Asian ancestry, reportedly showed fewer N-insertions than the approximately 720-donor mean in a later analysis. The study recorded around 160 TCR beta chains that were cytomegalovirus-associated.

V gene TRBV9 combines with J gene TRBJ1-5, with D unresolved. This TCR was sampled from a woman aged 45-65 years in good health and CMV-seronegative. Sequences were obtained from PBMCs. CDR3 nucleotide sequence: TGTGCCAGCAGCGGGGAGGGAGGCCAGCCCCAGCATTTT. As protein: CASSGEGGQPQHF.